A single sample is the source of the 26 T cell receptor beta chains below, sequenced in a study of CD8 T cells in Susac syndrome. RNA was extracted with the RNeasy kit, and a quantity of roughly 0.5 to 1 ug was reverse transcribed using random hexamers. Each CDR3 protein gets one entry after TCRdb re-called the immunoSEQ multiplex PCR reads with MiXCR. The profile shows under 200,000 distinct CDR3 sequences, 91% of them singletons. The sequencing input was CD4+ T cells from PBMCs. The receptors here all came from a human donor with Susac syndrome.

The genes are TRBV24-1 and TRBJ2-5; D is perhaps TRBD1 (6 bases). The CDR3 spans 14 residues. Germline loops: CDR1 KGHDR, CDR2 SFDVKD. V lost 3 bases, J lost 2 bases, and 9 bases lay in between. The CDR3 bases are TGTGCCACCAGTGATGGCCAGGGGCAAGAGACCCAGTACTTC. As protein: CATSDGQGQETQYF.

The rearrangement uses TRBV9 and TRBJ1-6; the match to TRBD1 covers 8 bases. From germline, CDR1 is SGDLS and CDR2 YYNGEE. V trimming: 3 bases; J trimming: 7 bases; junction bases outside the gene matches: 9. CDR3 length: 16 amino acids. Here the CDR3 reads CASSALPGTGNSPLHF. In DNA, the CDR3 is TGTGCCAGCAGCGCCTTACCCGGGACAGGAAATTCACCCCTCCACTTT.

The chain joins TRBV12-3 or TRBV12-4 to TRBJ1-5; 9 nucleotides agree with TRBD1. The trim removed 6 bases at V and 1 base at J, leaving 7 bases unmatched. CDR3 size: 16 residues. The CDR3 DNA reads TGTGCCAGCAGATCAGGACAGGGGCAGAGCAATCAGCCCCAGCATTTT. Protein: CASRSGQGQSNQPQHF.

The chain carries TRBV10-3 and TRBJ2-5; perhaps TRBD1 as D (6 bases). This CDR3 is built from 14 residues. Trimming took 11 bases from V and 2 from J, leaving 18 bases between them. Per the germline V gene, CDR1 is ENHRY and CDR2 is SYGVKD. This CDR3 is CAVRDKGSQETQYF. For the CDR3, the DNA is TGTGCCGTCCGGGACAAAGGTTCACAAGAGACCCAGTACTTC.

The sample holds a few counts of this clonotype. The V and J genes are TRBV30 and TRBJ2-5; D remains ambiguous. The CDR3 has 12 residues. The germline V gene encodes CDR1 GTSNPN and CDR2 SVGIG (reference sequence). V dropped 3 bases and J dropped 5 bases, with 10 bases sitting between them. CDR3 loop: CAWSPSPETQYF. CDR3 in DNA: TGTGCCTGGAGCCCTTCACCGGAGACCCAGTACTTC.

The chain uses TRBV5-1 and TRBJ2-7; 8 bases match TRBD1. Germline values: CDR1 SGHRS, CDR2 YFSETQ. The junction had 9 bases not matched to a gene; V was cut back by 4 bases and J by 6 bases. This CDR3 contains 14 residues. The CDR3 protein is CASSADRELSEQYF. The CDR3 DNA is TGCGCCAGCAGCGCGGACAGGGAATTAAGCGAGCAGTACTTC.

The rearrangement joins TRBV28 to TRBJ2-5; tentatively, D is TRBD1 (6 bases). There are 12 residues in the CDR3. The V and J ends lost 6 bases and 4 bases respectively, with 9 bases between them. Per the germline V gene, CDR1 is MDHEN and CDR2 is SYDVKM. CDR3 sequence reads: CASRQGSETQYF. DNA for the CDR3: TGTGCCAGCAGACAGGGATCAGAGACCCAGTACTTC.

V is TRBV10-3 and J is TRBJ2-2, with a weak D call TRBD1 (6 bases). Germline CDR1 ENHRY, CDR2 SYGVKD. V shed 0 bases and J shed 6 bases, with 14 bases lying between them. CDR3 length equals 16 residues. Here the CDR3 reads CAISESRAGEAGELFF. The DNA of the CDR3 is TGTGCCATCAGTGAGTCGAGGGCAGGGGAAGCCGGGGAGCTGTTTTTT.

This sequence joins TRBV9 and TRBJ1-2; no clear D gene. The V gene's germline CDR1 is SGDLS and CDR2 YYNGEE. This CDR3 has 15 residues. V lost 2 bases, J lost 8 bases, and 19 bases lay in between. CDR3 region: CASSVHLVIPEGYTF. The DNA of the CDR3 is TGTGCCAGCAGCGTGCACCTGGTGATACCCGAGGGCTACACCTTC.

The chain uses TRBV28 and TRBJ2-5; a weak D match, TRBD2 (6 bases). Per germline, CDR1 MDHEN and CDR2 SYDVKM. The CDR3 extends over 18 amino acids. V was shortened by 2 bases and J by 5 bases, with 24 bases between the two germline ends. The CDR3 is CASSLALMDISGGETQYF. The CDR3 bases are TGTGCCAGCAGTTTAGCCCTGATGGACATATCAGGAGGGGAGACCCAGTACTTC.

The rearrangement links TRBV30 to TRBJ1-5; TRBD1 might be the D (6 bases). Germline values: CDR1 GTSNPN, CDR2 SVGIG (reference sequence). This CDR3 is 16 amino acids long. V dropped 3 bases and J dropped 3 bases, with 18 bases sitting between them. CDR3 residues: CAWSRKEQGSNQPQHF. The CDR3 coding sequence is TGTGCCTGGAGCAGAAAGGAACAGGGATCCAATCAGCCCCAGCATTTT.

This chain uses TRBV7-2 with TRBJ2-5; D ambiguous. Germline CDR1 SGHTA, CDR2 FQGNSA. Trimming removed 6 bases from V and 4 bases from J, with 3 bases in between. The CDR3 covers 10 residues. Here the CDR3 DNA reads TGTGCCAGCAGACTAGAGACCCAGTACTTC. Amino acid sequence: CASRLETQYF.

This chain links TRBV7-2 with TRBJ1-1; 7 bases match TRBD1. V dropped 0 bases and J dropped 2; count of bases not matched to a gene: 3. The germline V gene has CDR1 SGHTA and CDR2 FQGNSA. This CDR3 region has 15 residues. The CDR3 loop is CASSLAWTGNTEAFF. The CDR3 coding sequence is TGTGCCAGCAGCTTAGCCTGGACAGGAAACACTGAAGCTTTCTTT.

This chain joins TRBV30 and TRBJ1-5; D may be TRBD1 (5 bases). Germline-derived CDR1 and CDR2 are GTSNPN and SVGIG (reference sequence). The CDR3 is made up of 14 amino acids. Deletions cut 1 base from V and 1 base from J, with 8 bases between. CDR3 bases: TGTGCCTGGAGTGCTGGGACCAGCAATCAGCCCCAGCATTTT. Residues: CAWSAGTSNQPQHF.

This clonotype has a single count. This rearrangement joins TRBV10-3 to TRBJ1-4; 11 bases are shared with TRBD1. Looked up from germline, CDR1 is ENHRY and CDR2 is SYGVKD. The CDR3 covers 12 residues. The J segment lost 8 bases and the V segment lost 8 bases, leaving 1 base of the junction unmatched. CDR3 protein: CAIGTGGEKLFF. CDR3 sequence (DNA): TGTGCCATCGGGACAGGGGGAGAAAAACTGTTTTTT.

The V gene is TRBV18, the J gene TRBJ2-4; D is unclear. Deletions cut 1 base from V and 8 bases from J, with 15 bases between. The CDR3 loop spans 15 amino acids. In germline, CDR1 is KGHSH, CDR2 LQKENI. CDR3 residues: CASSPLAPKGDIQYF. The CDR3 bases are TGTGCCAGCTCACCACTAGCACCTAAGGGTGACATTCAGTACTTC.

The rearrangement uses TRBV6-1 and TRBJ2-3; D gene ambiguous. Germline V gene sequence: CDR1 MNHNS, CDR2 SASEGT. V was pared by 7 bases and J by 1 base, with 15 bases between. This CDR3 comprises 15 residues. The CDR3 DNA follows: TGTGCCAGCATTATGGGCTTAGATCGCACAGATACGCAGTATTTT. Translating it yields CASIMGLDRTDTQYF.

V and J are TRBV28 and TRBJ2-7, with D possibly matching TRBD2 (6 bases). Trimming took 5 bases from V and 2 from J, leaving 7 bases between them. CDR3 length equals 12 residues. Germline V gene sequence: CDR1 MDHEN, CDR2 SYDVKM. CDR3 nucleotides: TGTGCCAGCAGTGTAGCGGCCTACGAGCAGTACTTC. It specifies CASSVAAYEQYF.

The count of this clonotype is one. The rearrangement uses TRBV20-1 and TRBJ2-1; no reliable D call. The V gene lost 1 base and the J gene lost 3 bases, with 7 bases spanning the gap. This CDR3 is 13 amino acids long. The germline V gene encodes CDR1 DFQATT and CDR2 SNEGSKA (reference sequence). In DNA, the CDR3 is TGCAGTGCTAGAGCCCCACTCTACAATGAGCAGTTCTTC. It encodes CSARAPLYNEQFF.

The V and J genes are TRBV14 and TRBJ2-1; 8 bases are a match to TRBD2. Looked up from germline, CDR1 is SGHDN and CDR2 is FVKESK. J lost 7 bases, V lost 4 bases, and 12 bases had no gene match. This CDR3 contains 16 residues. CDR3 sequence: CASSRTAGGFMNEQFF. CDR3 nucleotides: TGTGCCAGCAGCCGAACCGCGGGGGGTTTTATGAATGAGCAGTTCTTC.

The chain combines TRBV7-2 with TRBJ2-4; D call uncertain. Germline V gene data show CDR1 as SGHTA and CDR2 as FQGNSA. The length of the CDR3 is 16 residues. Between the trimmed V and J ends, which lost 2 bases and 0 bases, there was a span of 11 bases. The CDR3 protein is CASSLSRNSAKNIQYF. The CDR3 DNA reads TGTGCCAGCAGCTTAAGTCGCAATTCAGCCAAAAACATTCAGTACTTC.

The J gene is TRBJ2-7, the V gene TRBV19, with TRBD2 matching 7 bases. V was clipped by 4 bases and J by 0 bases; unmatched bases: 3. Germline V gives CDR1 LNHDA, CDR2 SQIVND (reference sequence). This CDR3 contains 14 residues. DNA of the CDR3: TGTGCCAGTAGTAGGCGGACTAGCTCCTACGAGCAGTACTTC. This gives the protein CASSRRTSSYEQYF.

The J gene is TRBJ2-1, the V gene TRBV15; D is unclear. The CDR3 is 14 residues long. Trimming pared 0 bases from V and 9 bases from J, leaving 12 bases between. The germline V gene encodes CDR1 LNHNV and CDR2 YYDKDF (reference sequence). The CDR3 protein is CATSRDPLDGEQFF. CDR3 bases: TGTGCCACCAGCAGAGATCCCCTGGATGGTGAGCAGTTCTTC.

The chain uses TRBV9 and TRBJ2-2, with 10 bases that match TRBD2. The length of the CDR3 is 16 residues. After removal of 4 bases from V and 2 bases from J, the junction contained 5 bases not matched to a gene. In germline, CDR1 is SGDLS, CDR2 YYNGEE. The CDR3 reads CASSPGTSVNTGELFF. CDR3 nucleotide sequence: TGTGCCAGCAGCCCCGGGACTAGCGTTAACACCGGGGAGCTGTTTTTT.

This clonotype was counted a single time. This chain links TRBV20-1 with TRBJ2-1; 9 bases map to TRBD2. J lost 2 bases, V lost 3 bases, and 5 bases had no gene match. CDR1 DFQATT and CDR2 SNEGSKA come from the germline V gene (reference sequence). This CDR3 has 15 amino acids. CDR3 DNA sequence: TGCAGTGCTAGCCCGGGACTAGCCCCCTACAATGAGCAGTTCTTC. It is translated as CSASPGLAPYNEQFF.

This rearrangement joins TRBV7-9 to TRBJ2-5; D unresolved. The germline V and J ends were trimmed by 2 bases and 3 bases, with 7 bases remaining between them. CDR1 is SEHNR and CDR2 is FQNEAQ in the germline V gene (reference sequence). The CDR3 sequence is 13 residues long. CDR3 DNA: TGTGCCAGCAGCTTACTTGAAGAAGAGACCCAGTACTTC. This translates into CASSLLEEETQYF.